The 24 T cell receptor beta chains in this list originate from one sample, sequenced in a study of T cells in Graves' hyperthyroidism and ophthalmopathy. Regions amplified from RNA transcripts were the TCR beta CDR3 regions. The HTBI primer set served for first-round RT-PCR of the TCR CDR3. One entry per CDR3 protein, called by TCRdb with MiXCR from the multiplex PCR reads. The top ten hold approximately 30% of the sample, which has around 500,000 distinct CDR3 sequences, 15% to 20% seen once. Material for sequencing was blood. Every receptor here comes from a woman aged 25-40 years with Graves' ophthalmopathy.

The table lists this clonotype with many counts. The chain has TRBV12-3 or TRBV12-4 and TRBJ1-4; 9 positions agree with TRBD1. The CDR3 covers 17 residues. Germline trimming cut 6 bases from V and 0 bases from J; bases unmatched to any gene: 8. The CDR3 loop reads CASSLGQGLSTNEKLFF. The DNA for the CDR3 is TGTGCCAGCAGCCTCGGACAGGGGTTGTCAACTAATGAAAAACTGTTTTTT.

The sample holds many counts of this clonotype. The V call is TRBV6-2 or TRBV6-3, the J call TRBJ2-7, with D possibly being TRBD2 (6 bases). Trimming took 7 bases from V and 6 from J, leaving 19 bases between them. This CDR3 spans 14 amino acids. Germline V gives CDR1 MNHEY, CDR2 SVGEGT. The CDR3, as DNA: TGTGCCAGCAACCCTGGTAGCGGCTCCGGCGAGCAGTACTTC. Translating it yields CASNPGSGSGEQYF.

A few counts support this clonotype. The chain links TRBV4-2 to TRBJ2-7; the D call may be TRBD1 or TRBD2 (5 bases each). CDR1 LGHNA and CDR2 YNFKEQ come from the germline V gene. The CDR3 has 15 residues. Trimming removed 0 bases from V and 2 bases from J, with 11 bases in between. This CDR3 is CASSQEGTAAYEQYF. The CDR3 nucleotides read TGTGCCAGCAGCCAAGAGGGGACGGCTGCCTACGAGCAGTACTTC.

There are a few counts of this clonotype. V gene TRBV3-2 combines with J gene TRBJ1-6; the table's D call, TRBD1, has no DNA check behind it. TRBV3-2 is described as a pseudogene. The length of the CDR3 is 16 residues. CDR3 bases: TGTGCCAGCAGCCAAGACGAGGACAGGAGGAATTCACCCCTCCACTTT. Protein: CASSQDEDRRNSPLHF.

This clonotype was observed at least ten times. The chain uses TRBV20-1 and TRBJ2-5; TRBD2 agrees at 9 bases. The germline gives CDR1 DFQATT, CDR2 SNEGSKA (reference sequence). CDR3 length: 15 amino acids. Trimming at V came to 5 bases and at J to 7 bases, leaving 14 bases not matched to a gene. CDR3 coding DNA: TGCAGTGCTGATTTAGCGGGAGTCCTCCCGGGGACCCAGTACTTC. This translates into CSADLAGVLPGTQYF.

This clonotype has at least ten counts. The chain combines TRBV7-2 with TRBJ1-4; the D is unclear. Germline V gives CDR1 SGHTA, CDR2 FQGNSA. The CDR3 has 11 residues. V dropped 5 bases and J dropped 8 bases, with 6 bases sitting between them. As DNA, the CDR3 is TGTGCCAGCAGCGCCGGAGAAAAACTGTTTTTT. This translates into CASSAGEKLFF.

The chain is built from TRBV7-9 and TRBJ2-5; D ambiguous. Germline CDR1 reads SEHNR; CDR2 reads FQNEAQ (reference sequence). V lost 4 bases and J 3 bases, leaving 12 bases between the germline ends. The CDR3 runs to 14 residues. Here the CDR3 DNA reads TGTGCCAGCAGCTGGAATAGGGCAAAAGAGACCCAGTACTTC. This gives the protein CASSWNRAKETQYF.

There are many counts of this clonotype. The chain recombines TRBV30 with TRBJ2-3; maybe TRBD1 (7 bases). V was shortened by 4 bases and J by 4 bases, with 15 bases between the two germline ends. CDR1 is GTSNPN and CDR2 is SVGIG in the germline V gene (reference sequence). The CDR3 extends over 14 amino acids. The CDR3 DNA reads as TGTGCCTGGAAGGAGGGGGCGCCTCCAGATACGCAGTATTTT. This codes for CAWKEGAPPDTQYF.

Ten or more counts support this clonotype. The V call is TRBV12-3 or TRBV12-4, the J call TRBJ1-5; a weak D match, TRBD1 (6 bases). V gave up 5 bases and J gave up 7 bases, with 18 bases separating them. The CDR3 has 15 amino acids. The CDR3 DNA sequence: TGTGCCAGCAGTGAGAACACAGGGTTACAGCAGCCCCAGCATTTT. Its protein product is CASSENTGLQQPQHF.

This clonotype was counted at least ten times. The chain is built from TRBV6-1 and TRBJ2-3; 8 bases agree with TRBD2. The CDR3 covers 15 residues. V gave up 4 bases and J gave up 2 bases; unmatched junction bases: 5. Germline values: CDR1 MNHNS, CDR2 SASEGT. The CDR3 DNA reads TGTGCCAGCAGTGTTAGCGGGGCCAACACAGATACGCAGTATTTT. Amino acids: CASSVSGANTDTQYF.

This clonotype occurred many times. The chain combines TRBV6-5 with TRBJ1-1; D unresolved. This CDR3 is built from 13 residues. Germline V CDR1 and CDR2: MNHEY, SVGAGI. Deletions cut 1 base from V and 1 base from J, with 4 bases between. CDR3 region: CASSYWGNTEAFF. For the CDR3, the DNA is TGTGCCAGCAGTTACTGGGGGAACACTGAAGCTTTCTTT.

The V and J genes are TRBV5-1 and TRBJ1-6; perhaps TRBD1 as D (6 bases). Trimming took 4 bases from V and 5 from J, leaving 13 bases between them. CDR1 is SGHRS and CDR2 is YFSETQ in the germline V gene. The length of the CDR3 is 15 residues. The CDR3 DNA is TGCGCCAGCAGCCCCGGGACACTGGATAATTCACCCCTCCACTTT. Translation gives CASSPGTLDNSPLHF. Full variable domain (remainder filled in from reference TRBV5-1 and TRBJ1-6): KAGVTQTPRYLIKTRGQQVTLSCSPISGHRSVSWYQQTPGQGLQFLFEYFSETQRNKGNFPGRFSGRQFSNSRSEMNVSTLELGDSALYLCASSPGTLDNSPLHFGNGTRLTVT.

The chain couples TRBV3-1 to TRBJ2-5; a weak D match, TRBD2 (6 bases). CDR1 and CDR2 (germline): LGHDT, YNNKEL (reference sequence). CDR3 length equals 14 residues. Deletions cut 5 bases from V and 4 bases from J, with 14 bases between. CDR3 coding DNA: TGTGCCAGCAGCTTTTCTCGAGCGGGAGAGACCCAGTACTTC. Translating it yields CASSFSRAGETQYF.

This clonotype came up a few times. The V gene is TRBV19, the J gene TRBJ1-5, with a weak D call TRBD1 (6 bases). Germline V gene sequence: CDR1 LNHDA, CDR2 SQIVND (reference sequence). CDR3 length: 13 amino acids. Trimming removed 7 bases from V and 6 bases from J, with 13 bases in between. CDR3 loop: CASTTGYSQPQHF. CDR3 DNA: TGTGCCAGTACCACAGGGTATAGTCAGCCCCAGCATTTT.

The sample holds a few counts of this clonotype. This chain connects TRBV7-9 to TRBJ2-7; D remains unclear. The CDR3 loop spans 15 amino acids. V lost 3 bases and J 0 bases, leaving 12 bases between the germline ends. Germline V gene data show CDR1 as SEHNR and CDR2 as FQNEAQ (reference sequence). CDR3 in amino acids: CASSFIPMNSYEQYF. In nucleotides, the CDR3 is TGTGCCAGCAGCTTTATCCCCATGAACTCCTACGAGCAGTACTTC.

This clonotype was seen at least ten times. The chain employs TRBV28 and TRBJ2-3, with a possible D match to TRBD1 (6 bases). CDR1 is MDHEN and CDR2 is SYDVKM in the germline V gene. V was clipped by 8 bases and J by 13 bases, with 19 bases between them. This CDR3 comprises 12 residues. The CDR3 spells CASGQQTGGKYF. CDR3 coding DNA: TGTGCCAGCGGCCAGCAGACAGGAGGCAAGTATTTT.

This clonotype was observed at least ten times. CDR3 in amino acids: CSVEQTSDYTDTQYF. The CDR3 nucleotides are TGCAGCGTTGAGCAGACTAGCGATTACACAGATACGCAGTATTTT. This chain uses TRBV29-1 with TRBJ2-3; 8 bases align to TRBD2. CDR3 size: 15 residues. Germline CDR1 and CDR2: SQVTM and ANQGSEA. The J segment lost 2 bases and the V segment lost 3 bases, leaving 7 bases of the junction unmatched.

This clonotype was seen a handful of times. This rearrangement joins TRBV10-3 to TRBJ2-7; TRBD2 agrees at 11 bases. Germline CDR1 ENHRY, CDR2 SYGVKD. This CDR3 has 16 residues. Trimming at V came to 8 bases and at J to 0 bases, leaving 9 bases not matched to a gene. CDR3 residues: CAIGLAGGKDSYEQYF. The CDR3 nucleotides read TGTGCCATCGGGCTAGCGGGAGGCAAAGACTCCTACGAGCAGTACTTC.

A few counts support this clonotype. The V call is TRBV6-2 or TRBV6-3, the J call TRBJ1-5; D unresolved. V dropped 3 bases and J dropped 5 bases, with 11 bases sitting between them. CDR1 and CDR2 from the germline V gene are MNHEY and SVGEGT. The CDR3 is made up of 14 amino acids. The CDR3 coding sequence is TGTGCCAGCAGTTATCGGCTCAGTCATCAGCCCCAGCATTTT. It is translated as CASSYRLSHQPQHF.

This clonotype was picked up many times. The chain employs TRBV20-1 and TRBJ1-1, with D perhaps matching TRBD1 (5 bases). Germline CDR1 reads DFQATT; CDR2 reads SNEGSKA (reference sequence). V was shortened by 6 bases and J by 4 bases, with 24 bases between the two germline ends. The length of the CDR3 is 16 residues. CDR3: CSASVWGIAGVTEAFF. The CDR3 DNA reads as TGCAGTGCCAGTGTGTGGGGCATTGCGGGTGTCACTGAAGCTTTCTTT.

The V and J genes are TRBV12-3 or TRBV12-4 and TRBJ1-5; 7 nucleotides line up with TRBD1. CDR3 size: 15 residues. The J segment lost 1 base and the V segment lost 6 bases, leaving 6 bases of the junction unmatched. CDR3 DNA sequence: TGTGCCAGCAGGAAAATGGGACAGAGCAATCAGCCCCAGCATTTT. Its protein is CASRKMGQSNQPQHF.

This clonotype was detected ten times or more. This chain connects TRBV12-3 or TRBV12-4 to TRBJ1-1, with 9 bases matching TRBD1. CDR3 length equals 17 residues. V lost 5 bases to trimming and J lost 0 bases; unmatched junction nucleotides: 10. The CDR3 nucleotides are TGTGCCAGCAGTACTTGGACAGGGGACCTTATGAACACTGAAGCTTTCTTT. Its translation is CASSTWTGDLMNTEAFF.

The chain couples TRBV7-9 to TRBJ2-7; possibly TRBD1 for D (6 bases). Deletions cut 5 bases from V and 4 bases from J, with 30 bases between. Germline V CDR1 and CDR2: SEHNR, FQNEAQ (reference sequence). The CDR3 has 19 amino acids. The CDR3 here is CASSPSSTKGGLDPYEQYF. In nucleotides, the CDR3 is TGTGCCAGCAGCCCATCAAGCACCAAAGGGGGATTAGACCCGTACGAGCAGTACTTC.

At least ten counts were recorded for this clonotype. This chain links TRBV2 with TRBJ2-1; TRBD1 agrees at 8 bases. Germline lookup yields CDR1 SNHLY and CDR2 FYNNEI. The CDR3 runs to 15 residues. V trimming: 4 bases; J trimming: 3 bases; junction bases outside the gene matches: 5. For the CDR3, the DNA is TGTGCCAGCAGTGCACAGGGACAGGACTACAATGAGCAGTTCTTC. Protein product: CASSAQGQDYNEQFF.